Sequencing of this TCR beta chain was carried out in a study of T cell repertoires in cytomegalovirus infection. Study-level background: Public TCR beta signatures provided an indication of both CMV infection and a matching HLA type. Findings and limits, study-wide: There were HLA-C-restricted CMV-specific TCR beta clonotypes dominating the ex vivo response. Carriage of CMV together with the relevant HLA was identifiable through cumulative public TCR beta family frequency.

This clonotype was detected ten times or more. Its antigen is not identified. TCRdb ran MiXCR on the reads and lists one entry per CDR3 protein. The table has roughly 500,000 distinct CDR3 sequences, approximately 15% seen once. Sequenced material: CD8+ T cells from PBMCs. The TCR comes from a human donor in good health (CMV status not recorded). Some clones in this sample may be carry-over from other donors' samples.

The CDR3 loop reads CASGPQTGGRDTDTQYF. The CDR3 DNA sequence: TGTGCCAGCGGGCCTCAGACAGGGGGCCGCGACACAGATACGCAGTATTTT. The chain employs TRBV7-9 and TRBJ2-3, with 10 positions matching TRBD1. The J segment lost 2 bases and the V segment lost 8 bases, leaving 13 bases of the junction unmatched. CDR3 length equals 17 residues. Germline V gives CDR1 SEHNR, CDR2 FQNEAQ (reference sequence).